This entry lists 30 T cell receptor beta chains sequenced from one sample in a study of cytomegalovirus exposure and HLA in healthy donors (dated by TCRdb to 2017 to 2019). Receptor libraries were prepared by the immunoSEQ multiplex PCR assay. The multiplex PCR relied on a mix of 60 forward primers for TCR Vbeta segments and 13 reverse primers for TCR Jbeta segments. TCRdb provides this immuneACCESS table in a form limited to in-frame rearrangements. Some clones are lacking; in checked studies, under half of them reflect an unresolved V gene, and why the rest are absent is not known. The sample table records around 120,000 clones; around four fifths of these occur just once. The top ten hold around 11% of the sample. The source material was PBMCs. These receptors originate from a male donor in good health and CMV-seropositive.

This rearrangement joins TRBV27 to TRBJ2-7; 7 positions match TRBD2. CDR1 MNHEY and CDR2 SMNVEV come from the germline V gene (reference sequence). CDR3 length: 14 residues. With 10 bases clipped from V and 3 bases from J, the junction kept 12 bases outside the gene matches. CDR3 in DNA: TGTGCCACCGGCAAGGGGACTACCCTCTACGAGCAGTACTTC. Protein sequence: CATGKGTTLYEQYF.

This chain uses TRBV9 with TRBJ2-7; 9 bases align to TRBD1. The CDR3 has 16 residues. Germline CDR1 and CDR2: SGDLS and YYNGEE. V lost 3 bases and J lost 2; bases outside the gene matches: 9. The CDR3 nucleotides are TGTGCCAGCAGCGCCGATACAGGGGGCATTCCCTACGAGCAGTACTTC. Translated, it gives CASSADTGGIPYEQYF.

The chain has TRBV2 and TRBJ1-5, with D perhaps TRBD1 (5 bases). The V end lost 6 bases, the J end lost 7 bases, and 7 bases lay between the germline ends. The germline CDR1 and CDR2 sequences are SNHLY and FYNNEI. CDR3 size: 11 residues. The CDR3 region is CASRGGQPQHF. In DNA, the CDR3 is TGTGCCAGCAGGGGGGGGCAGCCCCAGCATTTT.

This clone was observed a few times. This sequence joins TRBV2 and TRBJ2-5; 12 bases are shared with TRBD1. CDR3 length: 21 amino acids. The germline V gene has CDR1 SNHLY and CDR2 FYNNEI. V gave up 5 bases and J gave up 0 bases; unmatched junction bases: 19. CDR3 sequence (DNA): TGTGCCAGCAGTCAAGAAGGGGGGACAGGGGGCGCTTTTGGGAACCAAGAGACCCAGTACTTC. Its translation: CASSQEGGTGGAFGNQETQYF.

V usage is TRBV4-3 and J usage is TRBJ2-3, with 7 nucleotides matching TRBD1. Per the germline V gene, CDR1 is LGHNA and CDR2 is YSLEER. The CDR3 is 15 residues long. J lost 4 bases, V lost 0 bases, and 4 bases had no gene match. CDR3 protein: CASSQEVQGADTQYF. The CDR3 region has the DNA TGCGCCAGCAGCCAAGAAGTTCAGGGGGCAGATACGCAGTATTTT.

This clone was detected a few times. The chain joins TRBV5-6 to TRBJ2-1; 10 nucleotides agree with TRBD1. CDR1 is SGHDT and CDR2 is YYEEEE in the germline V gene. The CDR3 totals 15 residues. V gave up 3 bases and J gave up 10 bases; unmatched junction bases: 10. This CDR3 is CASSWTGGSLLEQFF. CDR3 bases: TGTGCCAGCAGCTGGACAGGGGGTTCCCTCTTGGAGCAGTTCTTC.

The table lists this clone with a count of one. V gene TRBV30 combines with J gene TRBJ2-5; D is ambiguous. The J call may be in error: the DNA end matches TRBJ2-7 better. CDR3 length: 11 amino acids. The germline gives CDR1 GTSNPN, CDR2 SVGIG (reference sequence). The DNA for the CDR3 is TGTGCCTGGAGTGAAGATTACGAGCAGTACTTC. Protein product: CAWSEDYEQYF.

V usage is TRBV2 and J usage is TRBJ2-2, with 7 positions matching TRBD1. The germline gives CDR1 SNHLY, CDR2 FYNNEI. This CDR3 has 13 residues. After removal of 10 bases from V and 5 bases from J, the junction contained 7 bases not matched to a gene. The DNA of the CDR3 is TGTGCCATAGACAGGGAAGGAACCGGGGAGCTGTTTTTT. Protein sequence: CAIDREGTGELFF.

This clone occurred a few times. The CDR3 coding sequence is TGTGCCAGTAGTATAAGAGTTTCTGAAGCTTTCTTT. As protein: CASSIRVSEAFF. J is TRBJ1-1 and V is TRBV19, with D hard to call. Germline loops: CDR1 LNHDA, CDR2 SQIVND (reference sequence). Trimming took 2 bases from V and 6 from J, leaving 7 bases between them. The CDR3 is 12 amino acids.

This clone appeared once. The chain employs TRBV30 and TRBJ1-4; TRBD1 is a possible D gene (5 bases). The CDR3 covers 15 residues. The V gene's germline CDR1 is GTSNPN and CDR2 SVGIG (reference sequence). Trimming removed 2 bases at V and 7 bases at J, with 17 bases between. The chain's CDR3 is CAWSIPSTGGEKLFF. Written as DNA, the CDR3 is TGTGCCTGGAGTATTCCCAGCACCGGGGGTGAAAAACTGTTTTTT.

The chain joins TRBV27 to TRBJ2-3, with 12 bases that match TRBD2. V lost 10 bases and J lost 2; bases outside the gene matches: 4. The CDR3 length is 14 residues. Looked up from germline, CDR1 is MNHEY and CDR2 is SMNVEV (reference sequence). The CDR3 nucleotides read TGTGCCACCGGACTAGCGGGGACCACAGATACGCAGTATTTT. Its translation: CATGLAGTTDTQYF.

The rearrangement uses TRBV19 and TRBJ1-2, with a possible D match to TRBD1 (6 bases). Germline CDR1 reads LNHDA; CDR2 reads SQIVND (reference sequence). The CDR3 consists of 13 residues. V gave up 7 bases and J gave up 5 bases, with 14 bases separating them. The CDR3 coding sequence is TGTGCCAGTAAACCGACAGGTCCGTATGGCTACACCTTC. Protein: CASKPTGPYGYTF.

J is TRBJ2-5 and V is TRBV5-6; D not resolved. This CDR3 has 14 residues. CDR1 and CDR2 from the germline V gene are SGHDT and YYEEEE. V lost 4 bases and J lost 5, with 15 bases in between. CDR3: CASSEHPVQETQYF. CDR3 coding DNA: TGTGCCAGCAGCGAACACCCGGTACAGGAGACCCAGTACTTC.

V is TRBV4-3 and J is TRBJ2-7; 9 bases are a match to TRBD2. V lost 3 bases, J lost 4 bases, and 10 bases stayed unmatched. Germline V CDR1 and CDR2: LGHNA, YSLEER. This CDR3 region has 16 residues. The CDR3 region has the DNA TGCGCCAGCAGCCAGGATAGCGGGAGCATCGGGTACGAGCAGTACTTC. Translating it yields CASSQDSGSIGYEQYF.

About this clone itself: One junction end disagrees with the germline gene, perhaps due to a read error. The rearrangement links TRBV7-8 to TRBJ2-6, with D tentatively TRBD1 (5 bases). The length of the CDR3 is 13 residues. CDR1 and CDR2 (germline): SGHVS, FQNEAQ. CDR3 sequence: CASRSSGANGLTF. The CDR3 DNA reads TGTGCGTCAAGGAGCTCTGGGGCCAACGGCCTGACTTTC.

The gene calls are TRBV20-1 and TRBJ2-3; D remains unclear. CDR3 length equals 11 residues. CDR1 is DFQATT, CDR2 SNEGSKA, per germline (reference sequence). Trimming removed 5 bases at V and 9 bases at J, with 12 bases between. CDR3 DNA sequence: TGCAGTGCTGACCTACAGATAACGCAGTATTTT. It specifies CSADLQITQYF.

CDR3 loop: CASRVTTYSYEQYF. The CDR3 region has the DNA TGTGCCAGCAGGGTTACCACATACTCCTACGAGCAGTACTTC. This rearrangement joins TRBV6-6 to TRBJ2-7; D remains ambiguous. The CDR3 runs 14 residues. V was shortened by 6 bases and J by 0 bases, with 12 bases between the two germline ends. Germline V gene lookup returns CDR1 MNHNY and CDR2 SVGAGI (reference sequence).

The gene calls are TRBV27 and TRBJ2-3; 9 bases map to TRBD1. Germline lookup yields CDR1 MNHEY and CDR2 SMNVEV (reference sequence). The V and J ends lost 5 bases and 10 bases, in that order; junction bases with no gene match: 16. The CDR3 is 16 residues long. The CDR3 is CASSLSPPPTGGSQYF. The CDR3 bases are TGTGCCAGCAGTCTCTCCCCCCCACCTACAGGGGGCTCGCAGTATTTT.

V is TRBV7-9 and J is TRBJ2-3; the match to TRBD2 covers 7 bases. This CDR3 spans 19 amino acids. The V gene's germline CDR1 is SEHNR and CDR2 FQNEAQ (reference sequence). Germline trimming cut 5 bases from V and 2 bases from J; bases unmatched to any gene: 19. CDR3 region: CASSGRDQAPLTFTDTQYF. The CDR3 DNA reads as TGTGCCAGCAGCGGGAGGGACCAAGCTCCGTTAACTTTCACAGATACGCAGTATTTT.

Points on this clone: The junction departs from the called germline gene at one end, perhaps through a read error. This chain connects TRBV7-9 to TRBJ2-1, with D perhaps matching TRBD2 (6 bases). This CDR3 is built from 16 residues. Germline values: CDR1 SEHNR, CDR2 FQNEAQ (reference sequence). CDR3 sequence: CSSSLYRRGRDNEQFF. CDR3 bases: TGTTCCAGCAGCTTATACAGGAGGGGTCGGGACAATGAGCAGTTCTTC.

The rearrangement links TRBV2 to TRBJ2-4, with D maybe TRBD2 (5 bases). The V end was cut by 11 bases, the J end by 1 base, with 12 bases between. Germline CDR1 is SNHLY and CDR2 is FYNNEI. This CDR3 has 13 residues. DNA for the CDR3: TGTGCCGAGGGCGCCGGGGCCAAAAACATTCAGTACTTC. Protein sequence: CAEGAGAKNIQYF. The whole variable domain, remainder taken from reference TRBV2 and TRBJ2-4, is EPEVTQTPSHQVTQMGQEVILRCVPISNHLYFYWYRQILGQKVEFLVSFYNNEISEKSEIFDDQFSVERPDGSNFTLKIRSTKLEDSAMYFCAEGAGAKNIQYFGAGTRLSVL.

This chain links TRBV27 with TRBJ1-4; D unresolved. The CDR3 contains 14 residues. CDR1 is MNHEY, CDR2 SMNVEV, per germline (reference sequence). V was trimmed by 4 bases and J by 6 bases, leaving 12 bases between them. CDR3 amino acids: CASSSRSSHEKLFF. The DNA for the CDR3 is TGTGCCAGCAGTTCACGGTCTTCACATGAAAAACTGTTTTTT.

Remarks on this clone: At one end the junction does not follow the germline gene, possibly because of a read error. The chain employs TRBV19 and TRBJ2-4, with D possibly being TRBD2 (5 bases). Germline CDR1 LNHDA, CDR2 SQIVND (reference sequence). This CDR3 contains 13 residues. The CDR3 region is CASSTDRTGSENF. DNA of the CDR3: TGTGCCAGTAGTACAGACCGGACGGGGTCGGAGAACTTC.

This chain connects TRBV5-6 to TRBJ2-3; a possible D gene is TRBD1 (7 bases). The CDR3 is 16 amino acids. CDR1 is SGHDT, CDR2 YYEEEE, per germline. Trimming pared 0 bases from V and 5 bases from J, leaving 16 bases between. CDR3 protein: CASSLEGRGVKDTQYF. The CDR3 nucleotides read TGTGCCAGCAGCTTGGAAGGCAGGGGGGTAAAAGATACGCAGTATTTT. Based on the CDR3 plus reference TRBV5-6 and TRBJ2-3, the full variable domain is DAGVTQSPTHLIKTRGQQVTLRCSPKSGHDTVSWYQQALGQGPQFIFQYYEEEERQRGNFPDRFSGHQFPNYSSELNVNALLLGDSALYLCASSLEGRGVKDTQYFGPGTRLTVL.

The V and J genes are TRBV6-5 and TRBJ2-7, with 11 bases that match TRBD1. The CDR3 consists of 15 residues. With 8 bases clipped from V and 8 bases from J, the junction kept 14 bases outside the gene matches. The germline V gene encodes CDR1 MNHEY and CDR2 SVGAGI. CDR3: CASGKGTGGSGKQYF. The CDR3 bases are TGTGCCAGCGGGAAAGGGACAGGGGGGTCAGGAAAGCAGTACTTC.

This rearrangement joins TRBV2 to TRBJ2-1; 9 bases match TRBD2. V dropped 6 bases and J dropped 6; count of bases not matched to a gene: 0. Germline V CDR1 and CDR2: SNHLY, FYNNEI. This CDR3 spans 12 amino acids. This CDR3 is CASRAGGNEQFF. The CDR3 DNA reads TGTGCCAGCAGAGCGGGAGGCAATGAGCAGTTCTTC.

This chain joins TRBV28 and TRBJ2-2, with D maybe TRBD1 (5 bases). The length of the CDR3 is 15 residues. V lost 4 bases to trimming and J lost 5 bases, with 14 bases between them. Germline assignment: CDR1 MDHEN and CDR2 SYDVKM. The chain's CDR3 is CASSSTARTTGELFF. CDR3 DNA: TGTGCCAGCAGTTCGACAGCCCGCACAACCGGGGAGCTGTTTTTT.

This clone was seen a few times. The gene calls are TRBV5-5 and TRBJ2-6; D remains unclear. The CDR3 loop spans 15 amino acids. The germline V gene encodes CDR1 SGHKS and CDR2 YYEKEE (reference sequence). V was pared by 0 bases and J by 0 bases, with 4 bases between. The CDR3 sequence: CASSLDSSGANVLTF. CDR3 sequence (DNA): TGTGCCAGCAGCTTGGACAGCTCTGGGGCCAACGTCCTGACTTTC.

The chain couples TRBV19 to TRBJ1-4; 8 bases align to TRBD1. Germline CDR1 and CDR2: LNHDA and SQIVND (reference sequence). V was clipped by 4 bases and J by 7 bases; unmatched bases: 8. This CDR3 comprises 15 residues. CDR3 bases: TGTGCCAGTAGTACCTGGACAGGGAGAGGTGAAAAACTGTTTTTT. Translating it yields CASSTWTGRGEKLFF.

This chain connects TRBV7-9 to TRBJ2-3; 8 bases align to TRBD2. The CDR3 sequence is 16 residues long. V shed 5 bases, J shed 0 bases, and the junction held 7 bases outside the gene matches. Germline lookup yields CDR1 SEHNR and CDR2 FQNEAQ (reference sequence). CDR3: CASSPRIAGSTDTQYF. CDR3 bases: TGTGCCAGCAGCCCACGCATAGCGGGAAGCACAGATACGCAGTATTTT.